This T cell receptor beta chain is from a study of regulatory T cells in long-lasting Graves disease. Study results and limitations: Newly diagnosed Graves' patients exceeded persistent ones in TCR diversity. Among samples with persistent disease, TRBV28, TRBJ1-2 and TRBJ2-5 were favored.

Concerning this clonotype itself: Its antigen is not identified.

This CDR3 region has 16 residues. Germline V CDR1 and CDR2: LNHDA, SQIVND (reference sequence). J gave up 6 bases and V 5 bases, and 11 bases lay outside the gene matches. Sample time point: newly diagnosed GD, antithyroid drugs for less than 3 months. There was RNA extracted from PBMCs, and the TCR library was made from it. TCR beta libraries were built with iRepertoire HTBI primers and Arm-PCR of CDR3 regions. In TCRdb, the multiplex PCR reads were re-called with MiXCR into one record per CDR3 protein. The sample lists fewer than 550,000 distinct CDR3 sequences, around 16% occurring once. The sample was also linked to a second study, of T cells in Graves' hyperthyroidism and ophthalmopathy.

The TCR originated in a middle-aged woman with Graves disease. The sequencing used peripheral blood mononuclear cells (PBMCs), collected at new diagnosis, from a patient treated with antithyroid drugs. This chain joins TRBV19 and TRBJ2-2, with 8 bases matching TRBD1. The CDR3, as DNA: TGTGCCAGTAGTGTTGGGGCAGGGGGCATGGCCGGGGAGCTGTTTTTT. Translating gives CASSVGAGGMAGELFF.